Listed below are T cell receptor beta chains from one sample, sequenced in a study of Ad26.COV2.S vaccination and SARS-CoV-2 variants. Measured with immunoSEQ multiplex PCR; TCRdb has only the in-frame clones, and not every one. The table lists about 500,000 clones, about nine tenths of them singletons. Sequenced here: peripheral blood, sampled in a trial of Ad26.COV2.S vaccine versus placebo. These receptors were obtained from a person aged 18-60 years who received the Ad26.COV2.S COVID-19 vaccine or a placebo. The CDR3 runs from the conserved cysteine through the conserved F or W. D genes are given only for firm matches. Part of the rows lack a size; the others show once, few, many or a class for expanded clones.

d_call j_call clone_size v_call cdr3_aa cdr3_nt
. TRBJ2-7 few TRBV6-6 CASSYPTGPFSEQYF TGTGCCAGCAGTTACCCTACGGGACCCTTCTCCGAGCAGTACTTC
TRBD1 TRBJ1-2 . TRBV2 CASSQGDNYGYTF TGTGCCAGCAGTCAGGGGGATAACTATGGCTACACCTTC
. TRBJ1-5 . TRBV7-2 CASSSVVVGRDQPQHF TGTGCCAGCAGCTCCGTGGTAGTGGGGAGGGATCAGCCCCAGCATTTT
. TRBJ1-5 . TRBV7-8 CASSLPYQPQHF TGTGCCAGCAGCTTACCCTATCAGCCCCAGCATTTT
. TRBJ1-1 . TRBV6-5 CASSYSKTLNTEAFF TGTGCCAGCAGTTACTCGAAGACCTTGAACACTGAAGCTTTCTTT
. TRBJ2-2 . TRBV9 CASSATGELFF TGTGCCAGCAGTGCCACCGGGGAGCTGTTTTTT
. TRBJ1-1 . TRBV2 CASSASWGSEAFF TGTGCCAGCAGCGCCTCGTGGGGGTCTGAAGCTTTCTTT
TRBD1 TRBJ2-3 . TRBV5-8 CASSLRRQGAGTDTQYF TGTGCCAGCAGCTTGAGGAGACAGGGGGCCGGCACAGATACGCAGTATTTT
. TRBJ2-3 . TRBV5-5 CASSLEVVRSTDTQYF TGTGCCAGCAGCTTGGAGGTGGTCAGGAGCACAGATACGCAGTATTTT
TRBD1 TRBJ2-2 . TRBV13 CASNLGQGAQTGELFF TGTGCCAGTAACCTGGGACAGGGGGCGCAAACCGGGGAGCTGTTTTTT
. TRBJ1-2 . TRBV7-9 CASSRKIVGGAAYGYTF TGTGCCAGCAGCCGGAAAATCGTGGGGGGAGCCGCCTATGGCTACACCTTC
. TRBJ1-3 . TRBV5-6 CASSFARNTIYF TGTGCCAGCAGCTTCGCGCGGAACACCATATATTTT
TRBD2 TRBJ2-1 . TRBV19 CASHSGGAGEQFF TGTGCCAGTCATAGCGGGGGGGCTGGTGAGCAGTTCTTC
. TRBJ1-6 . TRBV10-3 CAIGRINSPLHF TGTGCCATCGGGAGAATAAATTCACCCCTCCACTTT
. TRBJ2-1 once TRBV7-9 CASTPRQGLGGEQFF TGTGCCAGCACCCCCCGGCAAGGTTTGGGGGGTGAGCAGTTCTTC
. TRBJ2-7 . TRBV12-3/TRBV12-4 CASRQQGRYEQYF TGTGCCAGTAGACAACAGGGCAGGTACGAGCAGTACTTC
. TRBJ2-5 . TRBV5-1 CASSLAGTAKETQYF TGCGCCAGCAGCTTGGCCGGGACTGCGAAAGAGACCCAGTACTTC
TRBD1 TRBJ1-2 once TRBV14 CASSRQGQANYGYTF TGTGCCAGCAGTCGACAGGGACAAGCTAACTATGGCTACACCTTC
TRBD2 TRBJ2-7 . TRBV27 CASSFQRGYEQYF TGTGCCAGCAGTTTTCAGCGGGGGTACGAGCAGTACTTC
TRBD1 TRBJ2-1 . TRBV25-1 CASSFRDRANEQFF TGTGCCAGCAGTTTCCGGGACAGGGCCAATGAGCAGTTCTTC
. TRBJ1-6 . TRBV5-1 CASSGGTTNNSPLHF TGCGCCAGCAGCGGGGGGACTACAAATAATTCACCCCTCCACTTT
TRBD1 TRBJ1-1 . TRBV2 CASSGDAGGGTEAFF TGTGCCAGCAGTGGGGACGCAGGGGGGGGCACTGAAGCTTTCTTT
TRBD2 TRBJ2-7 . TRBV28 CASISAGLTSSYEQYF TGTGCCAGCATTTCAGCGGGACTGACGAGCTCCTACGAGCAGTACTTC
. TRBJ2-1 . TRBV18 CASSLGLGEGNEQFF TGTGCCAGCTCACTAGGTCTAGGGGAAGGGAATGAGCAGTTCTTC
. TRBJ2-3 . TRBV7-6 CASSHSRDGGTDTQYF TGTGCCAGCAGCCATAGTAGGGACGGCGGGACAGATACGCAGTATTTT
. TRBJ1-3 once TRBV6-5 CASSSYTGTGNTIYF TGTGCCAGCAGTTCATATACAGGGACTGGAAACACCATATATTTT
. TRBJ1-5 . TRBV21-1 CASSKGQPQHF TGTGCCAGCAGCAAAGGTCAGCCCCAGCATTTT
TRBD2 TRBJ2-5 . TRBV28 CASSHQTSGQETQYF TGTGCCAGCAGCCACCAGACTAGCGGCCAAGAGACCCAGTACTTC
. TRBJ1-2 . TRBV2 CASSVGVSNYGYTF TGTGCCAGCAGTGTGGGGGTTTCTAACTATGGCTACACCTTC
. TRBJ1-1 . TRBV6-6 CASNRGDQLEAFF TGTGCCAGCAACCGAGGGGACCAACTTGAAGCTTTCTTT
. TRBJ2-7 . TRBV25-1 CASSHTGTYEQYF TGTGCCAGCAGTCACACAGGAACCTACGAGCAGTACTTC
. TRBJ1-2 . TRBV19 CASSIKIGYGYTF TGTGCCAGTAGTATCAAAATAGGCTATGGCTACACCTTC
. TRBJ2-2 . TRBV7-6 CASSLGGRTGELFF TGTGCCAGCAGCTTAGGGGGACGGACCGGGGAGCTGTTTTTT
TRBD1 TRBJ1-5 few TRBV6-1 CASSEDGGGAQPQHF TGTGCCAGCAGTGAAGATGGAGGGGGCGCGCAGCCCCAGCATTTT
. TRBJ2-5 . TRBV25-1 CASSWGGGIRETQYF TGTGCCAGCAGTTGGGGGGGCGGAATCAGGGAGACCCAGTACTTC
. TRBJ1-2 . TRBV30 CAWIRGGNYGYTF TGTGCCTGGATAAGGGGAGGGAACTATGGCTACACCTTC
. TRBJ2-7 . TRBV7-2 CASSWDSYEQYF TGTGCCAGCAGCTGGGACTCCTACGAGCAGTACTTC
TRBD2 TRBJ2-3 . TRBV9 CASSAQRLAEFTDTQYF TGTGCCAGCAGCGCCCAGAGACTAGCGGAATTCACAGATACGCAGTATTTT
. TRBJ1-2 . TRBV7-2 CASSFSRGTDGYTF TGTGCCAGCAGCTTTAGTAGGGGAACTGACGGCTACACCTTC
. TRBJ2-3 once TRBV3-1/TRBV3-2 CASSQVSMQASSTDTQYF TGTGCCAGCAGCCAAGTATCAATGCAGGCCTCTAGCACAGATACGCAGTATTTT
TRBD1 TRBJ1-1 . TRBV4-2 CASSPAEGQANTEAFF TGTGCCAGCAGCCCTGCCGAGGGACAGGCTAACACTGAAGCTTTCTTT